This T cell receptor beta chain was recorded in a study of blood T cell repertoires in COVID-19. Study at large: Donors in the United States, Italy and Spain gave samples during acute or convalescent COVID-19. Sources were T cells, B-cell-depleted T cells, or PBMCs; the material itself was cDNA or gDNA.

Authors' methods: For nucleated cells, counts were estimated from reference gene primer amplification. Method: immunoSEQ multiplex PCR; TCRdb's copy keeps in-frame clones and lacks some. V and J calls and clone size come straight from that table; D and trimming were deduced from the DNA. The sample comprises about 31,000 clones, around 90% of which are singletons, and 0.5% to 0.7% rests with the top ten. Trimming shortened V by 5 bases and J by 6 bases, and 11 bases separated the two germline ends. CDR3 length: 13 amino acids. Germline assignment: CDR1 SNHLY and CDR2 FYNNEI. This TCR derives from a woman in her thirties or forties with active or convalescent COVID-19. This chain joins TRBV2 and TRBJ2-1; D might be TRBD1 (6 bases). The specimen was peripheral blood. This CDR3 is CASSYRVANEQFF. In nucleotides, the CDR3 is TGTGCCAGCAGTTACAGGGTGGCCAATGAGCAGTTCTTC.